These 26 T cell receptor beta chains were sequenced from one sample in a study of cytomegalovirus exposure and HLA in healthy donors. With 60 Vbeta and 13 Jbeta primers, the PCR was carried out. Produced via immunoSEQ multiplex PCR; TCRdb's table is partial and in-frame only. Of some 130,000 clones in the sample, about 80% were seen once. Sequencing was carried out using PBMCs. These receptors came from a man aged 25 to 40 in good health and CMV-seronegative.

This sequence joins TRBV11-2 and TRBJ2-7; D might be TRBD1 (5 bases). Germline CDR1 reads SGHAT; CDR2 reads FQNNGV. The length of the CDR3 is 14 residues. Trimming removed 4 bases from V and 4 bases from J, with 14 bases in between. The CDR3 sequence: CASSWAGSPYEQYF. The CDR3 DNA is TGTGCCAGCAGCTGGGCAGGGTCCCCTTACGAGCAGTACTTC.

This rearrangement joins TRBV18 to TRBJ2-1, with 7 bases matching TRBD2. There are 16 residues in the CDR3. Losses at the gene ends were 3 bases for V and 3 bases for J; bases not matched to a gene: 8. CDR1 is KGHSH, CDR2 LQKENI, per germline. In nucleotides, the CDR3 is TGTGCCAGCTCACCCCCCCTAGCGGAGAACTACAATGAGCAGTTCTTC. It codes for CASSPPLAENYNEQFF.

Only a few counts were recorded for this clone. This chain uses TRBV7-9 with TRBJ1-1; no clear D. Germline CDR1 reads SEHNR; CDR2 reads FQNEAQ (reference sequence). The CDR3 contains 12 residues. The V end was cut by 1 base, the J end by 6 bases, with 6 bases between. The CDR3 bases are TGTGCCAGCAGCTTAGTCGGGGCTGAAGCTTTCTTT. Encoded protein: CASSLVGAEAFF.

J is TRBJ1-2 and V is TRBV7-2; 9 nucleotides align to TRBD1. This CDR3 spans 13 amino acids. The V gene end was trimmed by 4 bases and the J gene end by 7 bases; junction bases not matched to a gene: 4. Germline V gene data show CDR1 as SGHTA and CDR2 as FQGNSA. CDR3 sequence: CASSSTGGGGYTF. Here the CDR3 DNA reads TGTGCCAGCAGCTCCACAGGGGGCGGTGGCTACACCTTC.

This sequence joins TRBV19 and TRBJ2-5; 12 bases are shared with TRBD1. The V and J ends lost 5 bases and 4 bases, in that order; junction bases with no gene match: 5. Germline values: CDR1 LNHDA, CDR2 SQIVND (reference sequence). The CDR3 has 15 amino acids. The CDR3 DNA reads as TGTGCCAGTAGTCCGGGGACAGGGGGCGCAGAGACCCAGTACTTC. Protein product: CASSPGTGGAETQYF.

V gene TRBV28 combines with J gene TRBJ2-1; TRBD2 matches 8 bases. This CDR3 has 18 amino acids. Germline CDR1 MDHEN, CDR2 SYDVKM. V was clipped by 4 bases and J by 8 bases; unmatched bases: 19. CDR3 protein: CASSSSSGTRGENHEQFF. The CDR3 DNA sequence: TGTGCCAGCAGTTCATCCTCCGGGACTAGAGGGGAAAATCATGAGCAGTTCTTC.

The chain links TRBV27 to TRBJ1-5; D gene uncertain. Germline CDR1 MNHEY, CDR2 SMNVEV (reference sequence). The germline V and J ends were trimmed by 1 base and 2 bases, with 12 bases remaining between them. CDR3 length equals 16 residues. The CDR3 protein is CASSLWSSGGNQPQHF. The CDR3 nucleotides read TGTGCCAGCAGTTTATGGTCATCCGGGGGCAATCAGCCCCAGCATTTT.

The V gene is TRBV14, the J gene TRBJ2-5; D remains ambiguous. The germline CDR1 and CDR2 sequences are SGHDN and FVKESK. The ends were cut back, 4 bases at V and 6 bases at J, with 9 bases in the middle. This CDR3 has 12 residues. This chain's CDR3 is CASSRVEQTQYF. The CDR3, as DNA: TGTGCCAGCAGCCGAGTCGAGCAGACCCAGTACTTC.

The chain carries TRBV7-9 and TRBJ2-7; TRBD1 agrees at 8 bases. V dropped 5 bases and J dropped 6; count of bases not matched to a gene: 12. This CDR3 is built from 15 residues. Germline V gene sequence: CDR1 SEHNR, CDR2 FQNEAQ (reference sequence). CDR3 DNA sequence: TGTGCCAGCAGCCCCCGGACAGGGCAAGCGATCGAGCAGTACTTC. Translation gives CASSPRTGQAIEQYF.

Details on this clone: A read error may produce the germline difference seen at one junction end. This chain joins TRBV7-9 and TRBJ2-7, with TRBD1 as a possible D gene (5 bases). Looked up from germline, CDR1 is SEHNR and CDR2 is FQNEAQ (reference sequence). The CDR3 totals 13 residues. The CDR3 loop reads CSSSLSGHYEQYF. DNA of the CDR3: TGTTCCAGCAGCTTGTCAGGGCACTACGAGCAGTACTTC.

V usage is TRBV6-1 and J usage is TRBJ1-5; tentatively, D is TRBD1 (6 bases). The CDR3 contains 14 residues. Trimming removed 4 bases at V and 5 bases at J, with 12 bases between. In germline, CDR1 is MNHNS, CDR2 SASEGT. The CDR3 nucleotides read TGTGCCAGCAGTGTGACAGGTGATGATCAGCCCCAGCATTTT. Its translation is CASSVTGDDQPQHF.

The table lists this clone with a few counts. The chain links TRBV19 to TRBJ1-2; 9 bases align to TRBD1. The CDR3 extends over 18 amino acids. V trimming: 5 bases; J trimming: 3 bases; junction bases outside the gene matches: 16. CDR1 and CDR2 from the germline V gene are LNHDA and SQIVND (reference sequence). The CDR3 DNA follows: TGTGCCAGTAGTGTAGGGACAGGGTACCCCGGATGGGACTATGGCTACACCTTC. This encodes CASSVGTGYPGWDYGYTF.

This clone was observed once. The CDR3 nucleotides read TGTGCCAGCAGCTGGGACAGGCCCCGTTGGAACACCGGGGAGCTGTTTTTT. It codes for CASSWDRPRWNTGELFF. The chain recombines TRBV28 with TRBJ2-2; 8 bases align to TRBD1. CDR3 length: 17 residues. Trimming took 6 bases from V and 1 from J; bases not matched to a gene: 10. CDR1 MDHEN and CDR2 SYDVKM come from the germline V gene.

V is TRBV28 and J is TRBJ2-7; 7 positions match TRBD2. Germline loops: CDR1 MDHEN, CDR2 SYDVKM. CDR3 length: 13 amino acids. Trimming took 6 bases from V and 2 from J; bases not matched to a gene: 4. CDR3 DNA: TGTGCCAGCAGCACCGGGACTACCTACGAGCAGTACTTC. This translates into CASSTGTTYEQYF.

The chain employs TRBV2 and TRBJ2-3; D may be TRBD1 (6 bases). The CDR3 is 12 amino acids. V gave up 6 bases and J gave up 3 bases, with 7 bases separating them. Germline CDR1 and CDR2: SNHLY and FYNNEI. CDR3 amino acids: CASRQGTDTQYF. The DNA of the CDR3 is TGTGCCAGCAGACAGGGTACAGATACGCAGTATTTT.

The chain links TRBV5-1 to TRBJ1-5; tentatively, D is TRBD1 (6 bases). Deletions cut 0 bases from V and 7 bases from J, with 20 bases between. The CDR3 sequence is 17 residues long. From germline, CDR1 is SGHRS and CDR2 YFSETQ. DNA for the CDR3: TGCGCCAGCAGCTTGGCGCTTATCAGGGGAAAGTACCAGCCCCAGCATTTT. The encoded protein is CASSLALIRGKYQPQHF.

The gene calls are TRBV9 and TRBJ1-1; possible D gene TRBD1, 5 bases. The CDR3 has 16 residues. The germline CDR1 and CDR2 sequences are SGDLS and YYNGEE. With 0 bases removed from V and 6 bases from J, the gap between germline ends came to 18 bases. The CDR3 spells CASSVGVRGGFAEAFF. Written as DNA, the CDR3 is TGTGCCAGCAGCGTAGGCGTGCGGGGCGGTTTCGCTGAAGCTTTCTTT.

J is TRBJ2-7 and V is TRBV9, with D tentatively TRBD2 (5 bases). CDR1 and CDR2 from the germline V gene are SGDLS and YYNGEE. V gave up 4 bases and J gave up 1 base, with 9 bases separating them. The CDR3 totals 13 residues. As DNA, the CDR3 is TGTGCCAGCAGCACCGGGGTTTCCTACGAGCAGTACTTC. Protein product: CASSTGVSYEQYF.

The sample holds one count of this clone. This chain uses TRBV15 with TRBJ2-7; 7 bases agree with TRBD1. Per the germline V gene, CDR1 is LNHNV and CDR2 is YYDKDF (reference sequence). The CDR3 loop spans 14 amino acids. V lost 4 bases, J lost 4 bases, and 7 bases stayed unmatched. The CDR3 loop reads CATSTDRELYEQYF. The CDR3 DNA reads as TGTGCCACCAGCACTGACAGGGAGTTGTACGAGCAGTACTTC.

This sequence joins TRBV27 and TRBJ2-7; D gene unclear. The CDR3 has 13 residues. V lost 1 base and J 1 base, leaving 5 bases between the germline ends. Per the germline V gene, CDR1 is MNHEY and CDR2 is SMNVEV (reference sequence). The CDR3 region has the DNA TGTGCCAGCAGTTTATTCGCGTCCTACGAGCAGTACTTC. This encodes CASSLFASYEQYF.

This rearrangement joins TRBV29-1 to TRBJ2-1; 9 positions match TRBD2. Germline CDR1 reads SQVTM; CDR2 reads ANQGSEA. This CDR3 has 14 amino acids. Germline trimming cut 4 bases from V and 5 bases from J; bases unmatched to any gene: 6. This chain's CDR3 is CSVGRAGGDNEQFF. The CDR3 DNA reads TGCAGCGTTGGTCGGGCGGGAGGGGACAATGAGCAGTTCTTC.

CDR3 sequence reads: CASSIRGSGTEAFF. The CDR3 DNA reads TGTGCCAGTAGTATCAGGGGGTCGGGCACTGAAGCTTTCTTT. The chain carries TRBV19 and TRBJ1-1, with 7 bases matching TRBD1. With 3 bases clipped from V and 4 bases from J, the junction kept 5 bases outside the gene matches. This CDR3 spans 14 amino acids. CDR1 is LNHDA, CDR2 SQIVND, per germline (reference sequence).

The rearrangement links TRBV27 to TRBJ2-7; 9 bases align to TRBD1. J lost 6 bases, V lost 5 bases, and 5 bases had no gene match. The CDR3 contains 13 residues. Germline V gene lookup returns CDR1 MNHEY and CDR2 SMNVEV (reference sequence). The CDR3 protein is CASSAEQGAEQYF. The CDR3 DNA sequence: TGTGCCAGCAGTGCCGAACAGGGGGCCGAGCAGTACTTC.

This sequence joins TRBV15 and TRBJ1-1, with D unclear. The CDR3 spans 11 residues. The V and J ends lost 3 bases and 5 bases respectively, with 4 bases between them. Germline CDR1 and CDR2: LNHNV and YYDKDF (reference sequence). The CDR3 here is CATSSITEAFF. CDR3 nucleotides: TGTGCCACCAGCAGTATTACTGAAGCTTTCTTT.

The V gene is TRBV7-9, the J gene TRBJ2-7, with TRBD2 matching over 14 bases. The CDR3 runs to 19 residues. The J segment lost 3 bases and the V segment lost 5 bases, leaving 15 bases of the junction unmatched. Germline V gives CDR1 SEHNR, CDR2 FQNEAQ (reference sequence). This CDR3 is CASSHPTGTSGSDYYEQYF. The DNA of the CDR3 is TGTGCCAGCAGCCACCCGACCGGGACTAGCGGGAGTGACTACTACGAGCAGTACTTC.

In this sample, this clone turned up once. V usage is TRBV7-9 and J usage is TRBJ2-7; 8 nucleotides align to TRBD1. Germline-derived CDR1 and CDR2 are SEHNR and FQNEAQ (reference sequence). J was trimmed by 0 bases and V by 5 bases; bases with no gene match: 9. The CDR3 loop spans 16 amino acids. Written as DNA, the CDR3 is TGTGCCAGCAGCCCCCGGACAGGGAGACTCTCCTACGAGCAGTACTTC. Translated, it gives CASSPRTGRLSYEQYF.